A selection of T cell receptor beta chains follows, all from one sample in a study of T-cell memory formation after mild COVID-19. One entry per CDR3 protein, called by TCRdb with MiXCR from the 5' RACE reads. The sample carries roughly 550,000 distinct CDR3 sequences, about 20% recorded once. The sample taken for sequencing was PBMCs or a T cell subset sorted from them (not recorded which). The receptors were sampled from an adult woman who had mild COVID-19 (a few samples of this study predate the infection). Cell type and time point are not known. CDR3s include the opening cysteine and the closing phenylalanine or tryptophan. D genes are given only for firm matches. Some rows have no size entry. The others give once, few or many, or a class for an expanded clone.

TRBV2	few	14	.	TRBJ2-1	CASSELSQYNEQFF	TGTGCCAGCAGTGAATTGTCACAGTACAATGAGCAGTTCTTC
TRBV7-2	few	15	TRBD1	TRBJ2-3	CASSRQGLRTDTQYF	TGTGCCAGCAGCCGACAGGGCTTGAGGACAGATACGCAGTATTTT
TRBV4-1	.	18	TRBD2	TRBJ2-2	CASSRNLAGPLNTGELFF	TGCGCCAGCAGCCGCAATCTAGCGGGACCCCTGAACACCGGGGAGCTGTTTTTT
TRBV7-2	few	15	.	TRBJ2-3	CASSLAFVGTDTQYF	TGTGCCAGCAGCTTAGCATTTGTGGGCACAGATACGCAGTATTTT
TRBV5-1	few	14	.	TRBJ1-1	CASRLTGWNTEAFF	TGCGCCAGCAGATTAACAGGTTGGAACACTGAAGCTTTCTTT
TRBV5-6	.	12	.	TRBJ1-5	CASSVAGQPQHF	TGTGCCAGCAGCGTGGCGGGGCAGCCCCAGCATTTT
TRBV7-2	few	16	.	TRBJ2-7	CASSLVSGFSSYEQYF	TGTGCCAGCAGCTTGGTTTCGGGGTTTAGCTCCTACGAGCAGTACTTC
TRBV7-9	.	17	.	TRBJ1-3	CASSPPLGTRSGNTIYF	TGTGCCAGCAGCCCACCCTTAGGAACCCGCTCTGGAAACACCATATATTTT
TRBV7-6	.	17	.	TRBJ1-2	CASSLEAGRTGYYGYTF	TGTGCCAGCAGCTTAGAAGCGGGAAGAACCGGGTACTATGGCTACACCTTC
TRBV12-3/TRBV12-4	few	15	.	TRBJ1-1	CASSPKRAKSTEAFF	TGTGCCAGCAGCCCCAAGAGGGCGAAGAGCACTGAAGCTTTCTTT
TRBV5-1	.	17	TRBD2	TRBJ2-7	CASSLEGSGGESYEQYF	TGCGCCAGCAGCTTGGAGGGTAGCGGGGGGGAGTCCTACGAGCAGTACTTC
TRBV20-1	.	13	.	TRBJ1-1	CSPRGRGDTEAFF	TGCAGCCCTAGGGGGAGAGGAGACACTGAAGCTTTCTTT
TRBV3-1	many	16	TRBD2	TRBJ2-1	CASSPRAWGLMGEQFF	TGTGCCAGCAGCCCGAGAGCATGGGGACTAATGGGTGAGCAGTTCTTC
TRBV6-2/TRBV6-3	.	17	.	TRBJ2-7	CASSYPPGQAQTYEQYF	TGTGCCAGCAGTTATCCTCCAGGGCAGGCTCAAACCTACGAGCAGTACTTC
TRBV15	few	13	.	TRBJ2-2	CATSRGDTGELFF	TGTGCCACCAGCAGGGGGGACACCGGGGAGCTGTTTTTT
TRBV4-2	.	16	.	TRBJ1-2	CASSQEVTQANYGYTF	TGTGCCAGCAGCCAAGAAGTGACCCAAGCTAACTATGGCTACACCTTC
TRBV5-6	few	20	TRBD1	TRBJ1-3	CASSLWYRDREPTSGNTIYF	TGTGCCAGCAGCTTGTGGTACCGGGACAGGGAACCAACCTCTGGAAACACCATATATTTT
TRBV5-1	many	15	TRBD2	TRBJ2-5	CASSSKRGGRETQYF	TGCGCCAGCAGCTCAAAGCGGGGGGGCCGAGAGACCCAGTACTTC
TRBV19	many	16	TRBD2	TRBJ2-1	CASSILGLADRNEQFF	TGTGCCAGTAGTATCCTGGGACTAGCGGACCGCAATGAGCAGTTCTTC
TRBV12-3/TRBV12-4	.	14	TRBD1	TRBJ2-7	CASSPAPGGYEQYF	TGTGCCAGCAGTCCGGCTCCAGGGGGCTACGAGCAGTACTTC
TRBV18	few	14	.	TRBJ2-2	CASSPRPNTGELFF	TGTGCCAGCTCACCAAGGCCGAACACCGGGGAGCTGTTTTTT
TRBV29-1	few	13	.	TRBJ1-5	CSVEVSRGQPQHF	TGCAGCGTTGAGGTTTCCCGTGGCCAGCCCCAGCATTTT
TRBV14	few	15	TRBD2	TRBJ2-7	CASSQGTSGAYEQYF	TGTGCCAGCAGCCAAGGAACTAGCGGGGCCTACGAGCAGTACTTC
TRBV19	few	13	.	TRBJ2-5	CASSMRTKETQYF	TGTGCCAGTAGCATGAGGACTAAAGAGACCCAGTACTTC
TRBV19	.	16	.	TRBJ2-6	CASSIEGGSGANVLTF	TGTGCCAGTAGTATCGAGGGCGGCTCTGGGGCCAACGTCCTGACTTTC
TRBV6-1	many	13	.	TRBJ2-7	CASMKGPSYEQYF	TGTGCCAGCATGAAGGGACCGAGCTACGAGCAGTACTTC
TRBV6-1	once	13	.	TRBJ2-7	CASSRWGSYEQYF	TGTGCCAGCAGTCGATGGGGCTCCTACGAGCAGTACTTC
TRBV6-5	.	14	.	TRBJ2-5	CASSSGRAQETQYF	TGTGCCAGCAGTTCGGGACGGGCCCAAGAGACCCAGTACTTC
TRBV6-6	few	14	TRBD1	TRBJ1-4	CASSSRGQNEKLFF	TGTGCCAGCAGTTCCAGGGGGCAGAATGAAAAACTGTTTTTT
TRBV18	.	15	.	TRBJ1-5	CASSPTAGGNQPQHF	TGTGCCAGCTCACCTACGGCAGGGGGCAATCAGCCCCAGCATTTT
TRBV5-1	.	14	.	TRBJ2-2	CASSLVGSGGELFF	TGCGCCAGCAGCTTGGTGGGGAGCGGCGGGGAGCTGTTTTTT
TRBV6-2/TRBV6-3	.	13	TRBD1	TRBJ1-1	CASTNRGLTEAFF	TGTGCCAGCACAAACAGGGGATTAACTGAAGCTTTCTTT
TRBV7-9	many	13	.	TRBJ2-7	CASSHSGPYEQYF	TGTGCCAGCAGCCATTCGGGTCCCTACGAGCAGTACTTC
TRBV9	.	14	.	TRBJ1-3	CASSAGRSGNTIYF	TGTGCCAGCAGCGCAGGGAGGTCTGGAAACACCATATATTTT
TRBV9	.	19	TRBD2	TRBJ2-6	CASSVAVSGRLSGANVLTF	TGTGCCAGCAGCGTAGCGGTGAGCGGGAGGCTCTCTGGGGCCAACGTCCTGACTTTC